The present TCR beta chain was sequenced within a study of a mutant IDH1 vaccine in newly diagnosed glioma. Overall study context: Across weeks 1, 3, 5, 7, 11, 15, 19 and 23, patients received a vaccination each time, eight in all. Those enrolled had earlier been treated with radiotherapy, temozolomide, or both, mostly both. Radiotherapy alone preceded vaccination by 4-6 weeks; alternatively, vaccination started with temozolomide cycles.

V dropped 1 base and J dropped 1; count of bases not matched to a gene: 3. From germline, CDR1 is LGHNA and CDR2 YNFKEQ. The CDR3 has 16 residues. Assay used: immunoSEQ multiplex PCR; TCRdb lists only in-frame clones, some missing. The repertoire has under 55,000 clones, 91% of them found once; the top ten carry around 2.4%. Concerning this clone itself: As yet, its antigen is unknown.

Indicated time point: week 11, during vaccination. Vaccine doses each comprised 300 ug of mutant IDH1 20-mer peptide, with topical imiquimod. This clonotype was sampled from a man in his forties or fifties with glioma. The source material was PBMCs, sampled from a glioma patient whose treatment included an IDH1 peptide vaccine. The rearrangement links TRBV4-2 to TRBJ2-3; TRBD1 matches at 9 bases. CDR3 nucleotides: TGTGCCAGCAGCCAAGGGGACAGGGCCGGCACAGATACGCAGTATTTT. Translating it yields CASSQGDRAGTDTQYF.